One sample yielded the 14 T cell receptor beta chains listed below, sequenced in a study of human T cells and chemical hapten exposure. The time point denotes: patch test 2, 6 weeks after DPC sensitization. Regarding treatment: therapeutic diphenylcyclopropenone sensitization with weekly scalp DPC. TCRdb re-called the RACE reads with MiXCR, one entry per CDR3 protein. In the table there are 100,000 or so distinct CDR3 sequences, 9.3% of which are singletons. The sample here was whole blood, taken in connection with sensitization to the hapten diphenylcyclopropenone (DPC). The source of these receptors is a woman in her forties with alopecia areata. Some clones in this sample may be carry-over from other donors' samples.

A few counts support this clonotype. V is TRBV29-1 and J is TRBJ2-1; weak D call: TRBD2 (6 bases). Germline CDR1 reads SQVTM; CDR2 reads ANQGSEA. The CDR3 totals 12 residues. V was pared by 3 bases and J by 3 bases, with 6 bases between. The CDR3 DNA sequence: TGCAGCGTTGAGGAGGGCTACAATGAGCAGTTCTTC. It translates to CSVEEGYNEQFF.

This clonotype was seen a few times. The gene calls are TRBV29-1 and TRBJ2-7, with 9 bases lining up with TRBD2. CDR3 length equals 14 residues. V shed 7 bases, J shed 0 bases, and the junction held 7 bases outside the gene matches. From germline, CDR1 is SQVTM and CDR2 ANQGSEA. Here the CDR3 reads CSAEGSGSSYEQYF. For the CDR3, the DNA is TGCAGCGCCGAGGGTAGCGGGAGCTCCTACGAGCAGTACTTC.

This rearrangement joins TRBV29-1 to TRBJ2-3; D call uncertain. Per the germline V gene, CDR1 is SQVTM and CDR2 is ANQGSEA. This CDR3 has 13 residues. Trimming pared 4 bases from V and 4 bases from J, leaving 12 bases between. The CDR3 DNA reads as TGCAGCGTTGGCGGAGTGCGGCCAGATACGCAGTATTTT. This codes for CSVGGVRPDTQYF.

V is TRBV4-3 and J is TRBJ2-5; D is uncertain. Trimming took off 6 bases at V and 5 bases at J, with 13 bases between the two ends. CDR3 length: 13 residues. Germline V CDR1 and CDR2: LGHNA, YSLEER. The CDR3 region has the DNA TGCGCCAGCAGTTCGGTGGTTCGGGAGACCCAGTACTTC. Residues: CASSSVVRETQYF.

The table lists this clonotype with a few counts. This chain links TRBV7-2 with TRBJ2-7, with D hard to call. The CDR3 extends over 11 amino acids. Germline CDR1 reads SGHTA; CDR2 reads FQGNSA. Trimming pared 6 bases from V and 4 bases from J, leaving 7 bases between. The CDR3 DNA reads as TGTGCCAGCAGACTATTATACGAGCAGTACTTC. Translated: CASRLLYEQYF.

The table lists this clonotype with many counts. The chain has TRBV7-2 and TRBJ2-5; 15 bases align to TRBD2. The CDR3 extends over 17 amino acids. Germline values: CDR1 SGHTA, CDR2 FQGNSA. After removal of 5 bases from V and 6 bases from J, the junction contained 10 bases not matched to a gene. The CDR3 nucleotides read TGTGCCAGCAGCCCACCCGGACTAGCGGGAGGGGTTCAGACCCAGTACTTC. It codes for CASSPPGLAGGVQTQYF.

This clonotype was recorded many times. J is TRBJ2-5 and V is TRBV6-2 or TRBV6-3; D is undetermined. Germline CDR1 is MNHEY and CDR2 is SVGEGT. Trimming left V 1 base short and J 5 bases short, with 8 bases between. The CDR3 length is 13 residues. The CDR3, as DNA: TGTGCCAGCAGTTACTTAACGGAGGAGACCCAGTACTTC. Its translation: CASSYLTEETQYF.

This clonotype was detected only a few times. The V call is TRBV18, the J call TRBJ2-1; 8 bases are a match to TRBD1. CDR1 and CDR2 from the germline V gene are KGHSH and LQKENI. The ends lost 5 bases at V and 0 bases at J; junction bases unmatched: 3. CDR3 length equals 15 residues. DNA of the CDR3: TGTGCCAGCTCAGAACAGGGGGACTCCTACAATGAGCAGTTCTTC. As protein: CASSEQGDSYNEQFF.

This clonotype was seen ten or more times. The V gene is TRBV28, the J gene TRBJ2-1; TRBD2 matches at 13 bases. Looked up from germline, CDR1 is MDHEN and CDR2 is SYDVKM. The length of the CDR3 is 14 residues. With 6 bases clipped from V and 7 bases from J, the junction kept 3 bases outside the gene matches. CDR3 amino acids: CASSLTSGRNEQFF. The CDR3 DNA is TGTGCCAGCAGCTTGACTAGCGGGAGGAATGAGCAGTTCTTC.

Here the CDR3 DNA reads TGTGCCAGCAGCTTGGGAGGGGCCGATGAGCAGTTCTTC. Translation gives CASSLGGADEQFF. The chain carries TRBV5-6 and TRBJ2-1; either TRBD1 or TRBD2 may fit D (5 bases each). Trimming stripped 0 bases from V and 8 bases from J, with 9 bases between. The CDR3 spans 13 residues. Germline values: CDR1 SGHDT, CDR2 YYEEEE.

A few counts support this clonotype. The CDR3 nucleotides read TGTGCCAGCTCTGACGGAACCTACGAGCAGTACTTC. This translates into CASSDGTYEQYF. The J gene is TRBJ2-7, the V gene TRBV18, with unresolved D. V was shortened by 6 bases and J by 2 bases, with 8 bases between the two germline ends. The CDR3 covers 12 residues. CDR1 and CDR2 from the germline V gene are KGHSH and LQKENI.

This clonotype was counted a few times. This chain links TRBV20-1 with TRBJ1-4; no reliable D call. Germline CDR1 is DFQATT and CDR2 is SNEGSKA (reference sequence). The CDR3 is made up of 16 amino acids. The V end was cut by 0 bases, the J end by 4 bases, with 15 bases between. The CDR3 nucleotides read TGCAGTGCTAGAGACCCCGGACGGTCTTATAATGAAAAACTGTTTTTT. It translates to CSARDPGRSYNEKLFF.

This rearrangement joins TRBV29-1 to TRBJ2-2; D may correspond to TRBD1 or TRBD2 (6 bases each). Trimming took off 4 bases at V and 4 bases at J, with 13 bases between the two ends. CDR1 and CDR2 from the germline V gene are SQVTM and ANQGSEA. This CDR3 region has 14 residues. The CDR3 region is CSVVGRGGTGELFF. The CDR3, as DNA: TGCAGCGTTGTGGGCAGGGGAGGCACCGGGGAGCTGTTTTTT.

The rearrangement joins TRBV1 to TRBJ2-2; the DNA was not used to check the table's D call, TRBD1. TRBV1 is flagged as a pseudogene. CDR3 length: 16 residues. The CDR3 region has the DNA TGCACCAGCAGCCCAGGGGTATCTAGCGTCGCCGGGGAGCTGTTTTTT. Residues: CTSSPGVSSVAGELFF.